Following are 14 T cell receptor beta chains from one sample sequenced in a study of T cells in Graves' hyperthyroidism and ophthalmopathy. TCR beta CDR3 regions were amplified from RNA. HTBI primers were employed in a first-round RT-PCR of the TCR CDR3. One entry per CDR3 protein, called by TCRdb with MiXCR from the multiplex PCR reads. The profile shows more than 500,000 distinct CDR3 sequences, roughly a sixth of them singletons. Sequencing used blood. These TCRs come from a woman in her twenties or thirties with Graves' ophthalmopathy.

Many counts were recorded for this clonotype. The chain couples TRBV7-2 to TRBJ2-1; 11 bases fit TRBD2. Germline V gene lookup returns CDR1 SGHTA and CDR2 FQGNSA. After removal of 5 bases from V and 0 bases from J, the junction contained 27 bases not matched to a gene. CDR3 size: 24 residues. The CDR3 bases are TGTGCCAGCAGCGCCCCTGGAGGGACGGAGACCGGGACTAGCGGTTCAAGCTCCTACAATGAGCAGTTCTTC. Amino acids: CASSAPGGTETGTSGSSSYNEQFF. Variable domain in full (rest from reference TRBV7-2 and TRBJ2-1): GAGVSQSPSNKVTEKGKDVELRCDPISGHTALYWYRQSLGQGLEFLIYFQGNSAPDKSGLPSDRFSAERTGGSVSTLTIQRTQQEDSAVYLCASSAPGGTETGTSGSSSYNEQFFGPGTRLTVL.

At least ten counts were recorded for this clonotype. The rearrangement links TRBV28 to TRBJ1-1; D gene uncertain. V lost 3 bases, J lost 1 base, and 15 bases lay in between. The CDR3 loop spans 16 amino acids. The germline gives CDR1 MDHEN, CDR2 SYDVKM. CDR3: CASSFLIPAKNTEAFF. Here the CDR3 DNA reads TGTGCCAGCAGTTTTCTTATTCCGGCGAAGAACACTGAAGCTTTCTTT.

The chain combines TRBV19 with TRBJ2-7; TRBD1 is a possible D gene (6 bases). The V end lost 6 bases, the J end lost 3 bases, and 21 bases lay between the germline ends. Germline assignment: CDR1 LNHDA and CDR2 SQIVND (reference sequence). This CDR3 spans 16 amino acids. Here the CDR3 reads CASRKGRTGTNYEQYF. CDR3 sequence (DNA): TGTGCCAGTAGGAAAGGGAGAACCGGGACAAACTACGAGCAGTACTTC. The variable domain in full, completed from reference TRBV19 and TRBJ2-7, reads DGGITQSPKYLFRKEGQNVTLSCEQNLNHDAMYWYRQDPGQGLRLIYYSQIVNDFQKGDIAEGYSVSREKKESFPLTVTSAQKNPTAFYLCASRKGRTGTNYEQYFGPGTRLTVT.

At least ten counts were recorded for this clonotype. The chain carries TRBV3-1 and TRBJ1-5, with D possibly being TRBD1 (5 bases). Trimming shortened V by 0 bases and J by 10 bases, and 10 bases separated the two germline ends. Germline V gene lookup returns CDR1 LGHDT and CDR2 YNNKEL (reference sequence). CDR3 length: 13 residues. The CDR3 protein is CASSQDSWGPQHF. The CDR3 bases are TGTGCCAGCAGCCAAGATTCCTGGGGCCCCCAGCATTTT.

About this clonotype: A much larger clone is a single base away; this may be a read error. The genes are TRBV6-2 or TRBV6-3 and TRBJ1-5; 11 nucleotides agree with TRBD1. Germline CDR1 reads MNHEY; CDR2 reads SVGEGT. With 6 bases clipped from V and 7 bases from J, the junction kept 8 bases outside the gene matches. This CDR3 spans 15 amino acids. In nucleotides, the CDR3 is TGTGCCAGCAGGGCCGGGACAGGGGGAAGGCAGCCCCAGCATTTT. Translated: CASRAGTGGRQPQHF.

A few counts support this clonotype. This chain links TRBV19 with TRBJ2-7; D tentatively reads TRBD1 or TRBD2 (5 bases each). The CDR3 contains 15 residues. Per the germline V gene, CDR1 is LNHDA and CDR2 is SQIVND (reference sequence). V lost 2 bases, J lost 0 bases, and 11 bases lay in between. The CDR3 DNA reads as TGTGCCAGTAGTATATCCGGGACGGTCTCCTACGAGCAGTACTTC. It is translated as CASSISGTVSYEQYF.

A word on this clonotype: A read error is possible here, since a much larger clone lies one base away. This chain joins TRBV28 and TRBJ2-2; TRBD2 agrees at 14 bases. V lost 7 bases, J lost 4 bases, and 8 bases stayed unmatched. The germline CDR1 and CDR2 sequences are MDHEN and SYDVKM. CDR3 length equals 17 residues. CDR3 coding DNA: TGTGCCAGCACCAAAGGACTAGCGGGAGGATCCACCGGGGAGCTGTTTTTT. This gives the protein CASTKGLAGGSTGELFF.

This clonotype was counted at least ten times. The chain recombines TRBV10-3 with TRBJ2-1; 14 bases map to TRBD2. Unmatched junction bases numbered 16, after V lost 2 bases and J lost 7 bases. CDR1 is ENHRY and CDR2 is SYGVKD in the germline V gene. The CDR3 contains 20 residues. The CDR3 coding sequence is TGTGCCATCAGTGAGCCCGAGGAGACTAGCGGGAGGGCCTATTGGAATGAGCAGTTCTTC. Translation gives CAISEPEETSGRAYWNEQFF.

At least ten counts were recorded for this clonotype. The J gene is TRBJ2-7, the V gene TRBV20-1; 7 bases match TRBD2. This CDR3 has 15 amino acids. Germline assignment: CDR1 DFQATT and CDR2 SNEGSKA (reference sequence). The junction had 7 bases not matched to a gene; V was cut back by 0 bases and J by 2 bases. CDR3 nucleotides: TGCAGTGCTAGAGATTGGGCTAGCGGAGCCTACGAGCAGTACTTC. Protein product: CSARDWASGAYEQYF.

This clonotype has at least ten counts. The genes are TRBV12-3 or TRBV12-4 and TRBJ1-4, with 8 bases lining up with TRBD1. V lost 4 bases to trimming and J lost 8 bases; unmatched junction nucleotides: 6. This CDR3 is built from 14 residues. CDR3 coding DNA: TGTGCCAGCAGTTGGGGACAGGAAGGCGAAAAACTGTTTTTT. This codes for CASSWGQEGEKLFF.

This clonotype was detected a few times. The V gene is TRBV6-1, the J gene TRBJ1-1; 8 bases are shared with TRBD1. Germline V lookup: CDR1 MNHNS, CDR2 SASEGT. Trimming cost V 3 bases and J 3 bases; bases outside gene matches: 9. The CDR3 is 16 amino acids. As DNA, the CDR3 is TGTGCCAGCAGTGACCCCAGGGGGCAGATGTACACTGAAGCTTTCTTT. This gives the protein CASSDPRGQMYTEAFF.

For this clonotype: It may be a read error: a sequence one base away is much more abundant. The J gene is TRBJ2-5, the V gene TRBV28, with 7 bases fitting TRBD1. The CDR3 has 15 amino acids. J gave up 2 bases and V 6 bases, and 9 bases lay outside the gene matches. Per the germline V gene, CDR1 is MDHEN and CDR2 is SYDVKM. CDR3 DNA sequence: TGTGCCAGCAGCTCACGCCAACAGGGGCAAGAGACCCAGTACTTC. This codes for CASSSRQQGQETQYF.

This chain uses TRBV12-3 or TRBV12-4 with TRBJ2-7; D is possibly TRBD2 (6 bases). The CDR3 spans 17 residues. Trimming shortened V by 5 bases and J by 1 base, and 21 bases separated the two germline ends. Written as DNA, the CDR3 is TGTGCCAGCAGTCCCGAACTAGCCGGTCTGGGTTCCTACGAGCAGTACTTC. Protein sequence: CASSPELAGLGSYEQYF.

At least ten counts were recorded for this clonotype. The chain has TRBV7-2 and TRBJ2-7; 8 bases map to TRBD1. Germline CDR1 and CDR2: SGHTA and FQGNSA. The CDR3 runs to 16 residues. V shed 5 bases and J 6 bases; nucleotides not matched to a gene: 15. CDR3 sequence reads: CASSPGGGSPTAEQYF. Here the CDR3 DNA reads TGTGCCAGCAGCCCAGGGGGCGGCTCCCCGACGGCCGAGCAGTACTTC.